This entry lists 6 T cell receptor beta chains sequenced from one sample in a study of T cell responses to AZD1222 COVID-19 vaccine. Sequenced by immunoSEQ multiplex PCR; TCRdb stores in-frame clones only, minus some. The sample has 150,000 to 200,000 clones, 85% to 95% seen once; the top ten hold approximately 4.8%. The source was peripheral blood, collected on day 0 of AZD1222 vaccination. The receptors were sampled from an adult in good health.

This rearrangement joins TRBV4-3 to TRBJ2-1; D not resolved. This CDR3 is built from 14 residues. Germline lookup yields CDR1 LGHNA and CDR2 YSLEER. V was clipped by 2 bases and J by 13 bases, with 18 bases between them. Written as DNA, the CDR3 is TGCGCCAGCAGCCAAACGACTCGCGGATTTGAACAGTTCTTC. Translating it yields CASSQTTRGFEQFF.

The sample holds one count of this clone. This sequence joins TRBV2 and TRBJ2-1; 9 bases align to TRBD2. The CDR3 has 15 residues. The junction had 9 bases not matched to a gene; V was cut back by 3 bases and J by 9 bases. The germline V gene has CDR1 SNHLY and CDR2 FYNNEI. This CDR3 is CASSERLAGLVEQFF. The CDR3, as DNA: TGTGCCAGCAGTGAGCGGCTAGCGGGATTGGTTGAGCAGTTCTTC.

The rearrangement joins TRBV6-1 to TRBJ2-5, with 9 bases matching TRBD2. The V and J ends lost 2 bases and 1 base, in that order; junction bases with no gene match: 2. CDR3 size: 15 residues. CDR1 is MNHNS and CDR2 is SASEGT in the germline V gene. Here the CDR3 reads CASSELAGTQETQYF. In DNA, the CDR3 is TGTGCCAGCAGTGAACTAGCGGGGACCCAAGAGACCCAGTACTTC.

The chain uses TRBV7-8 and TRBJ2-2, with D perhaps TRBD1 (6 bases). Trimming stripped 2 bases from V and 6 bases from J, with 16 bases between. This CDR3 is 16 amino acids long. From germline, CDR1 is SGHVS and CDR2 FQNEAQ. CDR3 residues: CASSLRAAGVPGELFF. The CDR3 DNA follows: TGTGCCAGCAGCTTAAGGGCGGCAGGGGTCCCCGGGGAGCTGTTTTTT.

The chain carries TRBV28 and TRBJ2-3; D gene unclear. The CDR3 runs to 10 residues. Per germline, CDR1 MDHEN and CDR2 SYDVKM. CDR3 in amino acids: CASAQDTQYF. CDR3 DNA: TGTGCGAGTGCCCAGGATACGCAGTATTTT.

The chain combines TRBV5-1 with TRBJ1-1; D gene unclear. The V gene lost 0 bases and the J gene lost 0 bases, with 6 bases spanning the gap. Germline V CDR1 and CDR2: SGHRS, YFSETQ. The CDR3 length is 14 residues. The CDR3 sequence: CASSLAMVNTEAFF. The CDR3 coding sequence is TGCGCCAGCAGCTTGGCCATGGTGAACACTGAAGCTTTCTTT.